A single sample is the source of the 4 T cell receptor beta chains below, sequenced in a study of early T cells in non-severe SARS-CoV-2 infection. TCRdb recomputed calls from the 5' RACE reads with MiXCR, one row per CDR3 protein. There are roughly 60,000 distinct CDR3 sequences in the sample; 10% to 15% occur only once, and 4.5% to 6% lies in the top ten. What was sequenced was whole blood. These receptors came from an adult who was a healthcare worker with PCR-confirmed SARS-CoV-2 infection or an uninfected control (not recorded which).

The genes are TRBV30 and TRBJ1-3, with D perhaps matching TRBD1 (5 bases). The germline gives CDR1 GTSNPN, CDR2 SVGIG (reference sequence). The CDR3 spans 15 residues. V shed 0 bases and J shed 0 bases, with 9 bases lying between them. As DNA, the CDR3 is TGTGCCTGGAGTGTGGGGCCTTACTCTGGAAACACCATATATTTT. Amino acid sequence: CAWSVGPYSGNTIYF.

This clonotype was counted between two and nine times. This chain connects TRBV15 to TRBJ1-2, with D unclear. CDR1 and CDR2 (germline): LNHNV, YYDKDF (reference sequence). This CDR3 is 14 amino acids long. V lost 0 bases, J lost 4 bases, and 9 bases lay in between. The CDR3 is CATSRDVPAYGYTF. The CDR3 DNA is TGTGCCACCAGCAGAGATGTCCCAGCCTATGGCTACACCTTC. The variable domain in full, with the rest retrieved from reference TRBV15 and TRBJ1-2, is DAMVIQNPRYQVTQFGKPVTLSCSQTLNHNVMYWYQQKSSQAPKLLFHYYDKDFNNEADTPDNFQSRRPNTSFCFLDIRSPGLGDTAMYLCATSRDVPAYGYTFGSGTRLTVV.

The chain employs TRBV6-1 and TRBJ2-5; D not certain. The CDR3 has 13 amino acids. With 5 bases removed from V and 7 bases from J, the gap between germline ends came to 14 bases. Germline-derived CDR1 and CDR2 are MNHNS and SASEGT. CDR3 sequence (DNA): TGTGCCAGCAGTCTTTCGCTGGATGGGACCCAGTACTTC. This encodes CASSLSLDGTQYF.

This clonotype occurred a few times. This chain connects TRBV28 to TRBJ2-7; TRBD2 is a possible D gene (5 bases). CDR1 MDHEN and CDR2 SYDVKM come from the germline V gene. Trimming took off 6 bases at V and 4 bases at J, with 7 bases between the two ends. The CDR3 extends over 11 amino acids. This CDR3 reads CASRSGYEQYF. CDR3 coding DNA: TGTGCCAGCAGGTCGGGATACGAGCAGTACTTC.